This T cell receptor beta chain was recovered during a study of cytomegalovirus exposure and HLA in healthy donors. As concerns this clone: The antigen is unknown.

Use of 60 Vbeta and 13 Jbeta primers characterized the PCR. Profiled with immunoSEQ multiplex PCR; TCRdb holds only in-frame clones, not every one. Here the sample spans approximately 84,000 clones, around 80% being singletons. Trimming cost V 8 bases and J 10 bases; bases outside gene matches: 10. Germline V CDR1 and CDR2: MDHEN, SYDVKM. The CDR3 is 12 residues long. Healthy bone marrow donors made up the cohort. Study findings and constraints: Whilst most TCR sequences proved rare, a subset of public TCRs occurred across many donors.

The origin of this receptor is a male donor in good health and CMV-seropositive. The sample taken for sequencing was PBMCs. The chain is built from TRBV28 and TRBJ1-2; 7 bases line up with TRBD1. The CDR3 bases are TGTGCCAGCCACACCACCGGGACAGTCTACACCTTC. This codes for CASHTTGTVYTF.